What follows are 32 T cell receptor beta chains derived from one specimen sequenced in a study of neurological immune-mediated disorders. In TCRdb, the 5' RACE reads were re-called with MiXCR into one record per CDR3 protein. The data contain around 60,000 distinct CDR3 sequences, about 3.2% of them seen just once; the ten biggest clones take up 7.1%. Specimen: PBMCs. Receptor source: an older woman with multiple sclerosis.

This clonotype was picked up many times. The chain employs TRBV6-5 and TRBJ2-5; tentative D call: TRBD2 (6 bases). V dropped 0 bases and J dropped 5 bases, with 16 bases sitting between them. Germline CDR1 reads MNHEY; CDR2 reads SVGAGI. There are 16 residues in the CDR3. DNA of the CDR3: TGTGCCAGCAGTTACTCGCCCGACCCGGCGGGGGAGACCCAGTACTTC. It codes for CASSYSPDPAGETQYF.

The table lists this clonotype with many counts. This chain uses TRBV6-4 with TRBJ2-3, with 12 positions matching TRBD2. The V and J ends lost 3 bases and 6 bases, in that order; junction bases with no gene match: 4. The CDR3 contains 15 residues. The germline gives CDR1 MRHNA, CDR2 SNTAGT. CDR3 coding DNA: TGTGCCAGCAGTGAGACTAGCGGGAGTTCTGATACGCAGTATTTT. It specifies CASSETSGSSDTQYF.

This clonotype has ten or more counts. The chain links TRBV7-3 to TRBJ2-3; no definite D call. V lost 0 bases and J lost 0, with 7 bases in between. CDR1 SGHTA and CDR2 FQGTGA come from the germline V gene. The CDR3 has 15 residues. The CDR3 here is CASSLTPESTDTQYF. The CDR3, as DNA: TGTGCCAGCAGCTTAACGCCGGAGAGCACAGATACGCAGTATTTT.

This clonotype was detected ten times or more. V usage is TRBV12-3 or TRBV12-4 and J usage is TRBJ2-7; D perhaps matches TRBD1 (5 bases). V lost 1 base to trimming and J lost 7 bases, with 8 bases between them. This CDR3 is built from 12 residues. CDR3 sequence: CASSLGPGEQYF. The CDR3 bases are TGTGCCAGCAGTTTAGGGCCAGGGGAGCAGTACTTC.

Many counts were recorded for this clonotype. V usage is TRBV7-2 and J usage is TRBJ2-7; D uncertain. Looked up from germline, CDR1 is SGHTA and CDR2 is FQGNSA. The CDR3 covers 15 residues. V lost 0 bases and J lost 4, with 13 bases in between. DNA of the CDR3: TGTGCCAGCAGCTTAGCCAACACTATTGTTTACGAGCAGTACTTC. Protein product: CASSLANTIVYEQYF.

This clonotype was detected many times. The chain is built from TRBV4-3 and TRBJ1-1, with D perhaps matching TRBD1 (5 bases). Germline V gene data show CDR1 as LGHNA and CDR2 as YSLEER. This CDR3 contains 15 residues. V lost 1 base and J lost 1, with 10 bases in between. CDR3 region: CASSQGRTRNTEAFF. The CDR3, as DNA: TGCGCCAGCAGCCAAGGGCGGACAAGGAACACTGAAGCTTTCTTT.

This clonotype appeared many times. The CDR3 nucleotides read TGTGCCAGCAGCTTAAGAGCGGGGGACTACAATGAGCAGTTCTTC. Amino acids: CASSLRAGDYNEQFF. The rearrangement links TRBV7-2 to TRBJ2-1; 8 positions agree with TRBD2. Per germline, CDR1 SGHTA and CDR2 FQGNSA. With V trimmed by 2 bases and J by 3 bases, 3 bases remained unmatched. This CDR3 has 15 residues.

Many counts were recorded for this clonotype. The chain employs TRBV9 and TRBJ1-4, with 9 bases lining up with TRBD1. Germline lookup yields CDR1 SGDLS and CDR2 YYNGEE. The ends lost 3 bases at V and 4 bases at J; junction bases unmatched: 13. The CDR3 is 18 amino acids. CDR3 loop: CASSANTGTGSFNEKLFF. The CDR3, as DNA: TGTGCCAGCAGCGCGAATACCGGGACAGGGAGTTTTAATGAAAAACTGTTTTTT.

This clonotype was observed at least ten times. The CDR3 is CASSQGIPGELFF. CDR3 in DNA: TGCGCCAGCAGCCAAGGAATCCCCGGGGAGCTGTTTTTT. The J gene is TRBJ2-2, the V gene TRBV4-1; D is undetermined. From germline, CDR1 is MGHRA and CDR2 YSYEKL. Trimming shortened V by 1 base and J by 6 bases, and 6 bases separated the two germline ends. This CDR3 is built from 13 residues.

This clonotype was found many times. The CDR3 DNA sequence: TGCAGTGCTCCGGACAGGGGGTTCACTGAAGCTTTCTTT. Its translation is CSAPDRGFTEAFF. J is TRBJ1-1 and V is TRBV20-1, with 10 bases that match TRBD1. This CDR3 has 13 amino acids. V dropped 5 bases and J dropped 4; count of bases not matched to a gene: 4. Per the germline V gene, CDR1 is DFQATT and CDR2 is SNEGSKA (reference sequence).

This clonotype was counted many times. This chain joins TRBV20-1 and TRBJ1-5; D perhaps matches TRBD1 (5 bases). This CDR3 is built from 14 residues. Per germline, CDR1 DFQATT and CDR2 SNEGSKA (reference sequence). V gave up 6 bases and J gave up 7 bases, with 19 bases separating them. The CDR3 is CSATPVAGRQPQHF. CDR3 sequence (DNA): TGCAGTGCGACCCCGGTGGCAGGGAGACAGCCCCAGCATTTT.

This clonotype was found many times. The chain links TRBV7-2 to TRBJ2-2; D may be TRBD2 (5 bases). The CDR3 has 13 residues. Trimming took 5 bases from V and 4 from J, leaving 8 bases between them. Germline-derived CDR1 and CDR2 are SGHTA and FQGNSA. The CDR3 region is CASSRAVTGELFF. CDR3 bases: TGTGCCAGCAGCAGAGCGGTCACCGGGGAGCTGTTTTTT.

The table lists this clonotype with many counts. This chain uses TRBV7-8 with TRBJ2-3; 7 bases line up with TRBD2. V gave up 3 bases and J gave up 1 base; unmatched junction bases: 4. The CDR3 totals 15 residues. Germline-derived CDR1 and CDR2 are SGHVS and FQNEAQ. CDR3 sequence (DNA): TGTGCCAGCAGCTTGGCCAGCGGGGGCACAGATACGCAGTATTTT. This gives the protein CASSLASGGTDTQYF. The full variable domain, its missing parts supplied by reference TRBV7-8 and TRBJ2-3, is GAGVSQSPRYKVAKRGQDVALRCDPISGHVSLFWYQQALGQGPEFLTYFQNEAQLDKSGLPSDRFFAERPEGSVSTLKIQRTQQEDSAVYLCASSLASGGTDTQYFGPGTRLTVL.

This clonotype appeared many times. This chain uses TRBV7-8 with TRBJ2-2; possible D gene TRBD1, 6 bases. CDR1 and CDR2 (germline): SGHVS, FQNEAQ. V gave up 1 base and J gave up 4 bases, with 13 bases separating them. The CDR3 is 16 residues long. The CDR3 is CASSLGIRGVTGELFF. CDR3 nucleotides: TGTGCCAGCAGCTTAGGAATCAGGGGTGTCACCGGGGAGCTGTTTTTT.

This clonotype was found many times. The chain recombines TRBV5-5 with TRBJ2-7, with TRBD2 identical over 10 bases. In germline, CDR1 is SGHKS, CDR2 YYEKEE (reference sequence). Trimming at V came to 1 base and at J to 3 bases, leaving 4 bases not matched to a gene. The CDR3 contains 15 residues. The CDR3 here is CASSLFGTSDYEQYF. The CDR3 region has the DNA TGTGCCAGCAGCTTGTTTGGGACTAGCGACTACGAGCAGTACTTC.

This clonotype was seen at least ten times. This sequence joins TRBV29-1 and TRBJ2-3, with 7 bases lining up with TRBD2. The J segment lost 2 bases and the V segment lost 2 bases, leaving 7 bases of the junction unmatched. Germline CDR1 is SQVTM and CDR2 is ANQGSEA. This CDR3 has 15 amino acids. The CDR3 spells CSVELLAIHTDTQYF. The DNA for the CDR3 is TGCAGCGTTGAACTACTAGCGATACACACAGATACGCAGTATTTT.

This clonotype was seen at least ten times. CDR3 amino acids: CASSSGLNYNEQFF. DNA for the CDR3: TGTGCCAGCAGTTCCGGACTGAACTACAATGAGCAGTTCTTC. The gene calls are TRBV28 and TRBJ2-1, with D possibly being TRBD2 (5 bases). The germline CDR1 and CDR2 sequences are MDHEN and SYDVKM. The CDR3 sequence is 14 residues long. V shed 4 bases and J shed 3 bases, with 10 bases lying between them.

This clonotype was detected many times. The J gene is TRBJ2-7, the V gene TRBV3-1; D is uncertain. The CDR3 is 13 amino acids. Trimming stripped 7 bases from V and 0 bases from J, with 10 bases between. Per germline, CDR1 LGHDT and CDR2 YNNKEL (reference sequence). The CDR3 sequence: CASTPDGSYEQYF. CDR3 DNA sequence: TGTGCCAGCACCCCGGACGGCTCCTACGAGCAGTACTTC.

This clonotype has ten or more counts. This chain connects TRBV10-3 to TRBJ2-1; the D call may be TRBD1 or TRBD2 (5 bases each). The CDR3 is made up of 17 amino acids. Germline V lookup: CDR1 ENHRY, CDR2 SYGVKD. V lost 4 bases and J lost 6, with 22 bases in between. CDR3 loop: CAISGPLEGPTGNEQFF. The CDR3 DNA sequence: TGTGCCATCAGTGGCCCTCTTGAGGGGCCGACTGGCAATGAGCAGTTCTTC.

This clonotype was found many times. This sequence joins TRBV28 and TRBJ1-1; D is unclear. V lost 4 bases and J lost 2, with 11 bases in between. The CDR3 is 14 amino acids. Germline V gene lookup returns CDR1 MDHEN and CDR2 SYDVKM. This CDR3 reads CASSWASDNTEAFF. For the CDR3, the DNA is TGTGCCAGCAGTTGGGCCTCAGATAACACTGAAGCTTTCTTT.

This clonotype came up many times. The gene calls are TRBV29-1 and TRBJ2-2, with D perhaps TRBD1 (5 bases). The germline V gene encodes CDR1 SQVTM and CDR2 ANQGSEA. The CDR3 sequence is 14 residues long. The germline V and J ends were trimmed by 7 bases and 2 bases, with 14 bases remaining between them. This CDR3 reads CSARTSINTGELFF. DNA for the CDR3: TGCAGCGCCCGGACATCCATCAACACCGGGGAGCTGTTTTTT.

This clonotype was counted many times. The chain recombines TRBV6-5 with TRBJ2-7; 12 nucleotides match TRBD2. CDR3 length: 18 amino acids. Germline CDR1 is MNHEY and CDR2 is SVGAGI. With 3 bases clipped from V and 1 base from J, the junction kept 10 bases outside the gene matches. CDR3 sequence (DNA): TGTGCCAGCAGTTATTCTAGCGGGGGGGCCTCCGGGTCCTACGAGCAGTACTTC. It encodes CASSYSSGGASGSYEQYF.

This clonotype was seen many times. V gene TRBV11-2 combines with J gene TRBJ2-1; D possibly corresponds to TRBD2 (5 bases). The V end lost 7 bases, the J end lost 9 bases, and 22 bases lay between the germline ends. The CDR3 has 15 amino acids. The germline V gene encodes CDR1 SGHAT and CDR2 FQNNGV. The CDR3: CASTRGGAGFSEQFF. Here the CDR3 DNA reads TGTGCCAGCACTCGAGGTGGCGCGGGTTTTAGTGAGCAGTTCTTC.

This clonotype appeared a few times. The chain recombines TRBV7-9 with TRBJ1-2, with a tentative D call TRBD1 (5 bases). The germline CDR1 and CDR2 sequences are SEHNR and FQNEAQ (reference sequence). The CDR3 consists of 17 residues. V gave up 5 bases and J gave up 4 bases, with 23 bases separating them. For the CDR3, the DNA is TGTGCCAGCAGCCGAATGGGTACGGGACCCCTAGTCTATGGCTACACCTTC. Its protein product is CASSRMGTGPLVYGYTF.

This clonotype came up many times. The rearrangement uses TRBV4-1 and TRBJ2-1, with D maybe TRBD2 (6 bases). The germline V and J ends were trimmed by 1 base and 10 bases, with 17 bases remaining between them. The CDR3 extends over 15 amino acids. CDR1 and CDR2 from the germline V gene are MGHRA and YSYEKL. This CDR3 is CASSQGVGGEGEQFF. The CDR3 bases are TGCGCCAGCAGCCAAGGTGTCGGCGGGGAAGGGGAGCAGTTCTTC.

This clonotype was seen ten or more times. The V call is TRBV5-1, the J call TRBJ1-2; perhaps TRBD1 as D (6 bases). CDR1 and CDR2 (germline): SGHRS, YFSETQ. V gave up 0 bases and J gave up 2 bases, with 14 bases separating them. The CDR3 consists of 16 residues. The CDR3 DNA is TGCGCCAGCAGCTTGGGAGTGTCGACAGGAAACTATGGCTACACCTTC. Its protein product is CASSLGVSTGNYGYTF.

This clonotype was seen ten or more times. V gene TRBV20-1 combines with J gene TRBJ1-2; possible D gene TRBD1, 6 bases. The CDR3 totals 12 residues. Germline loops: CDR1 DFQATT, CDR2 SNEGSKA (reference sequence). The V and J ends lost 3 bases and 8 bases respectively, with 13 bases between them. The CDR3 region is CSASNGGRGYTF. CDR3 bases: TGCAGTGCTAGTAACGGGGGCCGGGGCTACACCTTC.

Concerning this clonotype: A much larger clonotype is one base distant, so this may be a read error. Here the CDR3 DNA reads TGTGCCAGTAAGAGAGCGGGAGGTTACGAGCAGTACTTC. This translates into CASKRAGGYEQYF. This chain connects TRBV25-1 to TRBJ2-7; 9 positions agree with TRBD2. Germline loops: CDR1 MGHDK, CDR2 SYGVNS. CDR3 size: 13 residues. The V gene end was trimmed by 9 bases and the J gene end by 4 bases; junction bases not matched to a gene: 7.

This clonotype was seen repeatedly, ten times or more. V gene TRBV29-1 combines with J gene TRBJ2-6; no definite D call. V was shortened by 3 bases and J by 2 bases, with 2 bases between the two germline ends. The CDR3 runs 12 residues. Germline lookup yields CDR1 SQVTM and CDR2 ANQGSEA. As DNA, the CDR3 is TGCAGCGTTGACGCTGGGGCCAACGTCCTGACTTTC. Translation gives CSVDAGANVLTF.

This clonotype was counted ten times or more. The chain is built from TRBV29-1 and TRBJ1-3, with unresolved D. The CDR3 is 14 residues long. CDR1 is SQVTM, CDR2 ANQGSEA, per germline. The ends were cut back, 7 bases at V and 4 bases at J, with 17 bases in the middle. CDR3 nucleotides: TGCAGCGCCTCCCCAGGAGTTAAAGGAAACACCATATATTTT. Encoded protein: CSASPGVKGNTIYF.

This clonotype came up many times. This chain uses TRBV5-1 with TRBJ2-2; 9 nucleotides line up with TRBD1. The ends lost 8 bases at V and 4 bases at J; junction bases unmatched: 6. The CDR3 length is 14 residues. Germline V gene data show CDR1 as SGHRS and CDR2 as YFSETQ. The CDR3 sequence: CASRTGVSTGELFF. The CDR3 DNA reads TGCGCCAGTCGGACAGGGGTGAGCACCGGGGAGCTGTTTTTT.

Only a few counts were recorded for this clonotype. One base away lies a much larger clone, so this may be a sequencing read error. The V and J genes are TRBV6-5 and TRBJ1-6; no firm D call. The CDR3 is made up of 14 amino acids. CDR1 and CDR2 (germline): MNHEY, SVGAGI. Here the CDR3 reads CASRAGPRNSHLHF. The CDR3 nucleotides are TGTGCCAGCAGAGCCGGGCCGCGAAATTCACACCTCCACTTT.